This entry lists 19 T cell receptor beta chains sequenced from one sample in a study of neurological immune-mediated disorders (dated by TCRdb to between 2018 and 2020). Preparation of the library involved 5' RACE. The sequencer was an Illumina HiSeq 2500. TCRdb took the public reads, trimmed them with fastp at Q25, ran MiXCR for clone calling and kept in-frame beta chains. Rows matching on CDR3 protein sequence are summarized as one entry with the most common DNA and genes. The sample yields around 46,000 distinct CDR3 sequences; around 4.5% were counted once. The top ten clonotypes cover about 6% of the sample. Sequenced material: PBMCs. Receptors were obtained from a woman in her fifties or sixties with multiple sclerosis.

This clonotype was seen repeatedly, ten times or more. The chain is built from TRBV6-1 and TRBJ2-3, with 8 bases fitting TRBD2. V was clipped by 8 bases and J by 7 bases; unmatched bases: 14. CDR1 is MNHNS and CDR2 is SASEGT in the germline V gene. This CDR3 spans 15 amino acids. This chain's CDR3 is CASAGTGTRFHTQYF. CDR3 sequence (DNA): TGTGCCAGCGCTGGAACCGGGACTAGGTTCCATACGCAGTATTTT.

Ten or more counts support this clonotype. The rearrangement uses TRBV7-2 and TRBJ2-2, with 11 positions matching TRBD2. The germline gives CDR1 SGHTA, CDR2 FQGNSA. The J segment lost 1 base and the V segment lost 5 bases, leaving 6 bases of the junction unmatched. The CDR3 extends over 17 amino acids. This chain's CDR3 is CASSRDGTSGNTGELFF. As DNA, the CDR3 is TGTGCCAGCAGCCGAGACGGGACTAGCGGGAACACCGGGGAGCTGTTTTTT.

The genes are TRBV6-4 and TRBJ1-5, with 11 bases fitting TRBD1. Germline values: CDR1 MRHNA, CDR2 SNTAGT. V lost 6 bases, J lost 3 bases, and 4 bases stayed unmatched. The CDR3 extends over 15 amino acids. CDR3: CASRDRGLDNQPQHF. The CDR3, as DNA: TGTGCCAGCAGGGACAGGGGGCTAGACAATCAGCCCCAGCATTTT.

This clonotype was detected many times. This chain uses TRBV12-3 or TRBV12-4 with TRBJ1-1; TRBD1 agrees at 8 bases. V lost 5 bases to trimming and J lost 11 bases; unmatched junction nucleotides: 7. This CDR3 has 12 residues. The CDR3 bases are TGTGCCAGCAGTCTGGACAGGGCAAAGGCTTTCTTT. Its translation is CASSLDRAKAFF.

The V gene is TRBV5-1, the J gene TRBJ1-3; D is possibly TRBD1 (6 bases). V gave up 4 bases and J gave up 2 bases, with 13 bases separating them. Germline loops: CDR1 SGHRS, CDR2 YFSETQ. The CDR3 length is 15 residues. CDR3: CASSQGHNTGNTIYF. The CDR3 nucleotides read TGCGCCAGCAGCCAGGGACATAATACTGGAAACACCATATATTTT.

This clonotype was found many times. The genes are TRBV4-2 and TRBJ2-3; 11 bases match TRBD1. Germline CDR1 LGHNA, CDR2 YNFKEQ. The CDR3 length is 15 residues. V was clipped by 4 bases and J by 2 bases; unmatched bases: 2. In DNA, the CDR3 is TGTGCCAGCAGCCTTGGACAGGGGGCCACAGATACGCAGTATTTT. Translating gives CASSLGQGATDTQYF.

Ten or more counts support this clonotype. The V gene is TRBV28, the J gene TRBJ2-5; possibly TRBD1 or TRBD2 for D (6 bases each). The CDR3 consists of 15 residues. Looked up from germline, CDR1 is MDHEN and CDR2 is SYDVKM. Trimming took 7 bases from V and 5 from J, leaving 20 bases between them. CDR3 sequence reads: CASILRAGEEETQYF. CDR3 bases: TGTGCCAGCATCCTTCGGGCAGGGGAGGAGGAGACCCAGTACTTC. Variable domain in full (rest from reference TRBV28 and TRBJ2-5): DVKVTQSSRYLVKRTGEKVFLECVQDMDHENMFWYRQDPGLGLRLIYFSYDVKMKEKGDIPEGYSVSREKKERFSLILESASTNQTSMYLCASILRAGEEETQYFGPGTRLLVL.

This clonotype was seen repeatedly, ten times or more. This chain uses TRBV2 with TRBJ2-2; TRBD2 agrees at 10 bases. J lost 7 bases, V lost 4 bases, and 6 bases had no gene match. The length of the CDR3 is 15 residues. Germline loops: CDR1 SNHLY, CDR2 FYNNEI. Here the CDR3 DNA reads TGTGCCAGCAGTGCCCTAGCGGGAGCGAACGGGGAGCTGTTTTTT. Its translation is CASSALAGANGELFF.

This clonotype showed up many times. The gene calls are TRBV29-1 and TRBJ1-2; no clear D. From germline, CDR1 is SQVTM and CDR2 ANQGSEA. V shed 4 bases and J shed 1 base, with 7 bases lying between them. This CDR3 is 12 amino acids long. This CDR3 is CSVVWSNYGYTF. In DNA, the CDR3 is TGCAGCGTTGTCTGGAGTAACTATGGCTACACCTTC. Full variable domain (rest looked up from reference TRBV29-1 and TRBJ1-2): SAVISQKPSRDICQRGTSLTIQCQVDSQVTMMFWYRQQPGQSLTLIATANQGSEATYESGFVIDKFPISRPNLTFSTLTVSNMSPEDSSIYLCSVVWSNYGYTFGSGTRLTVV.

This clonotype was counted ten times or more. The V gene is TRBV5-6, the J gene TRBJ1-6; unclear D gene. The V end was cut by 2 bases, the J end by 9 bases, with 15 bases between. The CDR3 runs 15 residues. Germline V gene lookup returns CDR1 SGHDT and CDR2 YYEEEE. The CDR3 DNA reads as TGTGCCAGCAGCTTCGGGGTCCGTTCTCGTTCACCCCTCCACTTT. Translated, it gives CASSFGVRSRSPLHF. Full variable domain (missing parts from reference TRBV5-6 and TRBJ1-6): DAGVTQSPTHLIKTRGQQVTLRCSPKSGHDTVSWYQQALGQGPQFIFQYYEEEERQRGNFPDRFSGHQFPNYSSELNVNALLLGDSALYLCASSFGVRSRSPLHFGNGTRLTVT.

V is TRBV7-9 and J is TRBJ1-6; D is undetermined. This CDR3 is built from 15 residues. Trimming left V 1 base short and J 5 bases short, with 9 bases between. The germline CDR1 and CDR2 sequences are SEHNR and FQNEAQ (reference sequence). In DNA form, the CDR3 reads TGTGCCAGCAGCTTAGGATCGGCGGATAATTCACCCCTCCACTTT. Translated: CASSLGSADNSPLHF.

This clonotype was seen only a few times. This chain links TRBV20-1 with TRBJ1-4; no clear D gene. V lost 3 bases and J lost 8, with 13 bases in between. The CDR3 loop spans 13 amino acids. CDR1 and CDR2 from the germline V gene are DFQATT and SNEGSKA (reference sequence). The CDR3 DNA reads TGCAGTGCTAGGTGGCAAGGGAAGGAAAAACTGTTTTTT. It encodes CSARWQGKEKLFF.

This clonotype was observed at least ten times. The CDR3 nucleotides read TGCAGTGCCGCTAGAGCGGGGGGCCAGCGGGAGGAGCAGTTCTTC. Amino acid sequence: CSAARAGGQREEQFF. The chain employs TRBV20-1 and TRBJ2-1; 9 bases fit TRBD2. Germline CDR1 reads DFQATT; CDR2 reads SNEGSKA (reference sequence). The CDR3 spans 15 residues. With V trimmed by 6 bases and J by 10 bases, 16 bases remained unmatched.

This clonotype was counted many times. The CDR3 reads CASSLLQGQPQHF. The CDR3 nucleotides read TGTGCCAGCAGTTTATTGCAGGGGCAGCCCCAGCATTTT. The chain couples TRBV12-3 or TRBV12-4 to TRBJ1-5; tentative D call: TRBD1 (6 bases). The CDR3 is made up of 13 amino acids. The ends were cut back, 2 bases at V and 7 bases at J, with 9 bases in the middle.

Ten or more counts support this clonotype. The genes are TRBV20-1 and TRBJ2-3; no clear D gene. Trimming took 2 bases from V and 3 from J, leaving 15 bases between them. This CDR3 region has 15 residues. Germline assignment: CDR1 DFQATT and CDR2 SNEGSKA (reference sequence). Written as DNA, the CDR3 is TGCAGTGCTAGAAGCGACAACCAGGTGACAGATACGCAGTATTTT. Translating gives CSARSDNQVTDTQYF.

This clonotype was seen repeatedly, ten times or more. The J gene is TRBJ1-6, the V gene TRBV30, with 8 bases fitting TRBD1. The J segment lost 5 bases and the V segment lost 3 bases, leaving 3 bases of the junction unmatched. CDR1 is GTSNPN, CDR2 SVGIG, per germline (reference sequence). The CDR3 runs 14 residues. The CDR3 spells CAWSAGQDNSPLHF. The CDR3 nucleotides read TGTGCCTGGAGCGCGGGACAGGATAATTCACCCCTCCACTTT. Complete variable domain (other parts from reference TRBV30 and TRBJ1-6): SQTIHQWPATLVQPVGSPLSLECTVEGTSNPNLYWYRQAAGRGLQLLFYSVGIGQISSEVPQNLSASRPQDRQFILSSKKLLLSDSGFYLCAWSAGQDNSPLHFGNGTRLTVT.

This clonotype appeared many times. J is TRBJ1-6 and V is TRBV6-6; D gene unclear. V was trimmed by 6 bases and J by 0 bases, leaving 15 bases between them. Germline V gives CDR1 MNHNY, CDR2 SVGAGI (reference sequence). The CDR3 runs 17 residues. Here the CDR3 DNA reads TGTGCCAGCAGACTAAACAGTGGGAGCTCCTATAATTCACCCCTCCACTTT. It yields the protein CASRLNSGSSYNSPLHF.

Judged by abundance, this clonotype is medium-sized (0.01 to 0.1%). This chain uses TRBV10-3 with TRBJ1-2, with D unresolved. The length of the CDR3 is 14 residues. V shed 3 bases and J shed 9 bases, with 17 bases lying between them. CDR1 is ENHRY and CDR2 is SYGVKD in the germline V gene. The CDR3 region has the DNA TGTGCCATCAGTGATCCGGGCGCTCAAGGGCGCTACACCTTC. The encoded protein is CAISDPGAQGRYTF.

This clonotype has a count of ten or more. The rearrangement uses TRBV7-2 and TRBJ2-3; 13 positions agree with TRBD2. The junction had 4 bases not matched to a gene; V was cut back by 5 bases and J by 8 bases. There are 14 residues in the CDR3. Per the germline V gene, CDR1 is SGHTA and CDR2 is FQGNSA. The CDR3 reads CASSMGLAGSTQYF. The CDR3 DNA reads TGTGCCAGCAGCATGGGACTAGCGGGGAGTACGCAGTATTTT.